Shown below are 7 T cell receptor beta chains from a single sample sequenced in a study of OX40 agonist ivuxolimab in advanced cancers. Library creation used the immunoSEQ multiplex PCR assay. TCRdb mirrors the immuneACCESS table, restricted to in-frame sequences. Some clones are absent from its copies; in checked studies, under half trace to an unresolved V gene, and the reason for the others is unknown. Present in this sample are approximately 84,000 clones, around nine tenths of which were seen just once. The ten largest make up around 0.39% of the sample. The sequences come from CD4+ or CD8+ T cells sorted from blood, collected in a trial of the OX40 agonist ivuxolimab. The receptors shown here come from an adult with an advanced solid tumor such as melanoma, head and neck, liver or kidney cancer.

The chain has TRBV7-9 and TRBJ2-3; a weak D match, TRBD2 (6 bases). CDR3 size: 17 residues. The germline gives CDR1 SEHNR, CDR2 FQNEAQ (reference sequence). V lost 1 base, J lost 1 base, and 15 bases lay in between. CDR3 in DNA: TGTGCCAGCAGCTTAGAAGGGCTACCGGGAGGCACAGATACGCAGTATTTT. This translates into CASSLEGLPGGTDTQYF. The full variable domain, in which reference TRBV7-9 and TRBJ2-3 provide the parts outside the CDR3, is DTGVSQNPRHKITKRGQNVTFRCDPISEHNRLYWYRQTLGQGPEFLTYFQNEAQLEKSRLLSDRFSAERPKGSFSTLEIQRTEQGDSAMYLCASSLEGLPGGTDTQYFGPGTRLTVL.

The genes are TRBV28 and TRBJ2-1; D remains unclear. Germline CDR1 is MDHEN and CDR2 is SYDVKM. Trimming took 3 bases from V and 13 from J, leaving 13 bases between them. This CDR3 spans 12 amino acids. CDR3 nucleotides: TGTGCCAGCAGTTTGGCCCTCTTGGGCCAGTTCTTC. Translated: CASSLALLGQFF.

The CDR3 DNA sequence: TGCGCCAGCAGAGGAGGCCTGGGGAACAATGAGCAGTTCTTC. Amino acids: CASRGGLGNNEQFF. The rearrangement joins TRBV5-1 to TRBJ2-1, with TRBD2 as a possible D gene (5 bases). V lost 5 bases and J lost 5, with 14 bases in between. CDR1 and CDR2 (germline): SGHRS, YFSETQ. The CDR3 is 14 amino acids.

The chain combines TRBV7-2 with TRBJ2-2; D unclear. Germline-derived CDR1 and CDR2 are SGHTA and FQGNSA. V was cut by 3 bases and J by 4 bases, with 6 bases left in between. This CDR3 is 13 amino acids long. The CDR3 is CASSFTTTGELFF. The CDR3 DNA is TGTGCCAGCAGCTTTACCACCACCGGGGAGCTGTTTTTT.

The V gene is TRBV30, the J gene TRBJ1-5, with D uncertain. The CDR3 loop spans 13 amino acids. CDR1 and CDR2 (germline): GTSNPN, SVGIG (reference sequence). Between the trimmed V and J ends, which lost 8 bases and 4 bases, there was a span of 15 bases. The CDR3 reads CAVINSGNQPQHF. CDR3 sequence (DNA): TGTGCCGTCATTAACTCTGGGAATCAGCCCCAGCATTTT.

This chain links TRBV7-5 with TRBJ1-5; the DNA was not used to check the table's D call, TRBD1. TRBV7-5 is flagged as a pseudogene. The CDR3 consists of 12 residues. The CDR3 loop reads CARSAHRGPTGF. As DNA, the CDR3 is TGTGCCAGAAGCGCCCACAGGGGGCCGACGGGATTT.

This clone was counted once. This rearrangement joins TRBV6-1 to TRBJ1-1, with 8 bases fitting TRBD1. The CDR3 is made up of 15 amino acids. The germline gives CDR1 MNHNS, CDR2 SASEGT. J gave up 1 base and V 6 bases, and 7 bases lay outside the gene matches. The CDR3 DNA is TGTGCCAGCAGAGAACTCCAGGGGGCGAACACTGAAGCTTTCTTT. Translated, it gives CASRELQGANTEAFF.